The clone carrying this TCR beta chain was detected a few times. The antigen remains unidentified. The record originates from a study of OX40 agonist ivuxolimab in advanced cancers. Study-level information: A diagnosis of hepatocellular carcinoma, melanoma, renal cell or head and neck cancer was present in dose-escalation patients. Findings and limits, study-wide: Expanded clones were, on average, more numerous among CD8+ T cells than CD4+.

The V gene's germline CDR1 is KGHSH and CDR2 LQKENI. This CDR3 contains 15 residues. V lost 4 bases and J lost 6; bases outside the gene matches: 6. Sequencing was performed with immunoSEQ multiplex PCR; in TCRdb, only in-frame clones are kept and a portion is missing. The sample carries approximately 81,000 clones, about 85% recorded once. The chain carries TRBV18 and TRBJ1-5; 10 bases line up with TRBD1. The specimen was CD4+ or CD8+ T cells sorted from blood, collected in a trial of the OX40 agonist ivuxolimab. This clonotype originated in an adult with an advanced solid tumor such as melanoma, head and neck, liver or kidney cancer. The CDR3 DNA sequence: TGTGCCAGCTCACTAGGGACAGGGGCAGGTCAGCCCCAGCATTTT. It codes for CASSLGTGAGQPQHF.